What follows are 21 T cell receptor beta chains derived from one specimen sequenced in a study of T cells in Graves' hyperthyroidism and ophthalmopathy. RNA transcripts gave rise to amplified TCR beta CDR3 regions. The TCR CDR3 was amplified in a first-round RT-PCR using the HTBI primer set. TCRdb reprocessed the multiplex PCR reads with MiXCR, giving one entry per CDR3 protein. The sample records more than 300,000 distinct CDR3 sequences, roughly 15% being singletons. Sequencing was carried out using blood. The source of these receptors is a woman in her 30s with Graves' ophthalmopathy.

This clonotype was observed many times. The chain couples TRBV5-1 to TRBJ2-3; maybe TRBD1 (5 bases). This CDR3 spans 19 amino acids. The germline V gene encodes CDR1 SGHRS and CDR2 YFSETQ. V was shortened by 0 bases and J by 0 bases, with 20 bases between the two germline ends. The CDR3 spells CASSLGFRLRQSSTDTQYF. The CDR3 DNA follows: TGCGCCAGCAGCTTGGGATTTCGTCTACGACAGAGTAGCACAGATACGCAGTATTTT.

The rearrangement joins TRBV20-1 to TRBJ1-1, with D unresolved. V was trimmed by 0 bases and J by 11 bases, leaving 16 bases between them. The germline gives CDR1 DFQATT, CDR2 SNEGSKA (reference sequence). The CDR3 runs 13 residues. The CDR3, as DNA: TGCAGTGCTAGAGATCCCCTCTCTCGGTGGGCTTTCTTT. Translating gives CSARDPLSRWAFF.

This clonotype was recorded at least ten times. The chain recombines TRBV18 with TRBJ2-2, with TRBD1 as a possible D gene (6 bases). Germline CDR1 is KGHSH and CDR2 is LQKENI. This CDR3 contains 15 residues. Between the trimmed V and J ends, which lost 3 bases and 5 bases, there was a span of 13 bases. The CDR3 sequence is CASSPPRGATGELFF. The CDR3 DNA reads TGTGCCAGCTCACCCCCCAGGGGCGCGACCGGGGAGCTGTTTTTT.

In the case of this clonotype: Being one base from a much bigger clone, this may be a read error. The chain carries TRBV11-2 and TRBJ1-1, with a possible D match to TRBD1 (6 bases). The V and J ends lost 4 bases and 4 bases respectively, with 13 bases between them. This CDR3 region has 14 residues. Germline values: CDR1 SGHAT, CDR2 FQNNGV. This CDR3 is CASSSTRGGTEAFF. The CDR3 coding sequence is TGTGCCAGCAGCTCAACCAGGGGAGGCACTGAAGCTTTCTTT.

This clonotype was seen ten or more times. This chain links TRBV3-1 with TRBJ2-1; TRBD2 agrees at 15 bases. Germline assignment: CDR1 LGHDT and CDR2 YNNKEL (reference sequence). The CDR3 extends over 20 amino acids. Unmatched junction bases numbered 10, after V lost 4 bases and J lost 0 bases. CDR3 residues: CASSPRGLAGGTLSYNEQFF. In nucleotides, the CDR3 is TGTGCCAGCAGCCCCCGGGGACTAGCGGGGGGCACCCTCTCCTACAATGAGCAGTTCTTC.

This clonotype appeared many times. The chain has TRBV20-1 and TRBJ2-1, with 10 bases lining up with TRBD2. The V and J ends lost 7 bases and 5 bases, in that order; junction bases with no gene match: 5. Germline V gene lookup returns CDR1 DFQATT and CDR2 SNEGSKA (reference sequence). This CDR3 is built from 13 residues. The DNA for the CDR3 is TGCAGTGAACGGACTAGCGGAAACAATGAGCAGTTCTTC. This codes for CSERTSGNNEQFF.

V is TRBV14 and J is TRBJ2-7; the D is unclear. This CDR3 region has 13 residues. Germline values: CDR1 SGHDN, CDR2 FVKESK. The germline V and J ends were trimmed by 0 bases and 6 bases, with 9 bases remaining between them. Written as DNA, the CDR3 is TGTGCCAGCAGCCAAGACTTGGCCTCCGAGCAGTACTTC. It is translated as CASSQDLASEQYF.

Regarding this clonotype: At one end the junction does not follow the germline gene, possibly because of a read error. The chain joins TRBV27 to TRBJ1-5; D uncertain. This CDR3 comprises 15 residues. Germline CDR1 is MNHEY and CDR2 is SMNVEV (reference sequence). The CDR3 nucleotides read TGTGCCAGCAGTCCTCCGGGCAGAAGCAACCAGCCCCAGCATTTT. It is translated as CASSPPGRSNQPQHF.

This clonotype was seen once. The chain couples TRBV7-9 to TRBJ1-2; TRBD1 might be the D (6 bases). Trimming cost V 5 bases and J 3 bases, with 13 bases left between them. This CDR3 comprises 14 residues. Germline assignment: CDR1 SEHNR and CDR2 FQNEAQ (reference sequence). The CDR3 DNA reads as TGTGCCAGCAGCCAGTACAGGGAGGACTATGGCTACACCTTC. It translates to CASSQYREDYGYTF.

This clonotype was counted at least ten times. The CDR3 here is CASSLLAGGNQPQHF. In DNA form, the CDR3 reads TGTGCCAGCAGCTTATTGGCAGGAGGCAATCAGCCCCAGCATTTT. The J gene is TRBJ1-5, the V gene TRBV7-2; D remains unclear. CDR1 and CDR2 from the germline V gene are SGHTA and FQGNSA. The ends were cut back, 2 bases at V and 2 bases at J, with 10 bases in the middle. The CDR3 extends over 15 amino acids.

This chain connects TRBV24-1 to TRBJ2-5, with D perhaps matching TRBD1 or TRBD2 (6 bases each). The V end lost 9 bases, the J end lost 5 bases, and 15 bases lay between the germline ends. CDR3 length equals 13 residues. Per germline, CDR1 KGHDR and CDR2 SFDVKD. DNA of the CDR3: TGTGCCACCTCGATTGGGGGGCACGAGACCCAGTACTTC. As protein: CATSIGGHETQYF.

The table lists this clonotype with many counts. V and J are TRBV11-2 and TRBJ2-7; the D gene is possibly TRBD1 (6 bases). This CDR3 comprises 14 residues. The germline CDR1 and CDR2 sequences are SGHAT and FQNNGV. Trimming cost V 5 bases and J 0 bases, with 11 bases left between them. The CDR3 nucleotides are TGTGCCAGCAGCCTCCGGGACATCTCCTACGAGCAGTACTTC. This translates into CASSLRDISYEQYF.

This clonotype was detected ten times or more. The CDR3 reads CASRITSPADTQYF. The CDR3 DNA is TGTGCCAGCAGAATTACTTCACCGGCCGATACGCAGTATTTT. The rearrangement uses TRBV12-3 or TRBV12-4 and TRBJ2-3; D is unclear. There are 14 residues in the CDR3. Trimming shortened V by 6 bases and J by 6 bases, and 16 bases separated the two germline ends.

This clonotype has ten or more counts. V gene TRBV18 combines with J gene TRBJ1-5, with TRBD1 matching 8 bases. This CDR3 contains 18 residues. V lost 2 bases and J lost 3; bases outside the gene matches: 12. The germline V gene has CDR1 KGHSH and CDR2 LQKENI. CDR3 coding DNA: TGTGCCAGCTCACCAAGGCCATCAGGGGGCGTCGTCAATCAGCCCCAGCATTTT. Residues: CASSPRPSGGVVNQPQHF.

The chain is built from TRBV6-2 or TRBV6-3 and TRBJ2-2; D ambiguous. The CDR3 length is 15 residues. The V gene's germline CDR1 is MNHEY and CDR2 SVGEGT. Trimming removed 0 bases at V and 2 bases at J, with 7 bases between. CDR3 sequence reads: CASSYSSRNTGELFF. The CDR3 bases are TGTGCCAGCAGTTACTCTTCCCGAAACACCGGGGAGCTGTTTTTT.

This clonotype was observed a few times. J is TRBJ1-3 and V is TRBV6-5; D gene uncertain. Trimming removed 0 bases from V and 2 bases from J, with 11 bases in between. This CDR3 spans 16 amino acids. Germline V gives CDR1 MNHEY, CDR2 SVGAGI. CDR3 sequence reads: CASSYSAPLAGNTIYF. CDR3 bases: TGTGCCAGCAGTTACTCGGCCCCCCTAGCTGGAAACACCATATATTTT.

This clonotype was seen a few times. The chain employs TRBV19 and TRBJ2-5; D is uncertain. Germline CDR1 LNHDA, CDR2 SQIVND (reference sequence). Deletions cut 9 bases from V and 2 bases from J, with 19 bases between. CDR3 size: 15 residues. The DNA for the CDR3 is TGTGCCAGCGCCCCACAGAACCGCCGGCAAGAGACCCAGTACTTC. Translating it yields CASAPQNRRQETQYF.

This clonotype was seen a handful of times. This sequence joins TRBV7-3 and TRBJ1-1, with a possible D match to TRBD1 (5 bases). Between the trimmed V and J ends, which lost 5 bases and 3 bases, there was a span of 22 bases. The CDR3 consists of 17 residues. Germline V lookup: CDR1 SGHTA, CDR2 FQGTGA. The chain's CDR3 is CASSLPMGGGPYTEAFF. The DNA of the CDR3 is TGTGCCAGCAGCCTCCCGATGGGCGGGGGTCCTTACACTGAAGCTTTCTTT.

This clonotype was seen ten or more times. The gene calls are TRBV11-2 and TRBJ2-1, with 9 bases lining up with TRBD1. This CDR3 has 13 amino acids. Germline CDR1 SGHAT, CDR2 FQNNGV. After removal of 5 bases from V and 9 bases from J, the junction contained 5 bases not matched to a gene. This CDR3 reads CASSRTGAGEQFF. The CDR3 nucleotides are TGTGCCAGCAGCCGGACAGGGGCGGGTGAGCAGTTCTTC.

This clonotype showed up many times. The rearrangement uses TRBV6-2 or TRBV6-3 and TRBJ2-1; 8 positions agree with TRBD1. Germline V gene sequence: CDR1 MNHEY, CDR2 SVGEGT. The CDR3 covers 13 residues. V lost 6 bases and J lost 9; bases outside the gene matches: 7. The CDR3 here is CASRRDRGSEQFF. The DNA of the CDR3 is TGTGCCAGCAGGCGAGACAGGGGTAGTGAGCAGTTCTTC.

The table lists this clonotype with many counts. J is TRBJ2-3 and V is TRBV28, with 7 positions matching TRBD1. CDR3 size: 16 residues. With V trimmed by 3 bases and J by 3 bases, 9 bases remained unmatched. Germline CDR1 MDHEN, CDR2 SYDVKM. This chain's CDR3 is CASSFAVTGNTDTQYF. The CDR3, as DNA: TGTGCCAGCAGTTTCGCCGTGACAGGGAATACAGATACGCAGTATTTT.